The source of this T cell receptor (beta chain) is a study of regulatory T cells in long-lasting Graves disease. The V end was cut by 2 bases, the J end by 3 bases, with 9 bases between. Per the germline V gene, CDR1 is SGHKS and CDR2 is YYEKEE (reference sequence). The CDR3 has 13 residues. Library construction for TCR beta used iRepertoire HTBI primers and Arm-PCR of CDR3 regions. TCRdb ran MiXCR on the multiplex PCR reads and lists one entry per CDR3 protein. The sample records 350,000 to 400,000 distinct CDR3 sequences, 16% being singletons. The time point here: newly diagnosed GD, antithyroid drugs for less than 3 months. From PBMCs, RNA was extracted and then used to make the TCR library. The data also belong to a second study, concerning T cells in Graves' hyperthyroidism and ophthalmopathy.

The specimen was peripheral blood mononuclear cells (PBMCs), collected at new diagnosis, from a patient treated with antithyroid drugs. V gene TRBV5-5 combines with J gene TRBJ2-7, with a weak D call TRBD1 (6 bases). The sequence came from a woman aged 18-29 years with Graves disease. This CDR3 is CASSFPGHYEQYF. DNA of the CDR3: TGTGCCAGCAGCTTTCCGGGACACTACGAGCAGTACTTC.